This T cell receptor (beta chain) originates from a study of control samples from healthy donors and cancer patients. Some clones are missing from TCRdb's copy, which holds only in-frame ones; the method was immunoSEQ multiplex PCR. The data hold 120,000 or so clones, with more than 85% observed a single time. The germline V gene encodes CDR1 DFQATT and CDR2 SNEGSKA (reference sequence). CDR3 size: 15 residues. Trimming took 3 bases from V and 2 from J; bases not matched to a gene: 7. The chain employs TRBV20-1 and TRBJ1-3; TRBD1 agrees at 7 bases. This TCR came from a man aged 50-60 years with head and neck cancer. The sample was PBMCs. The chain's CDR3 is CSASQTGDAGNTIYF. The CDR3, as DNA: TGCAGTGCTAGTCAAACAGGGGATGCTGGAAACACCATATATTTT.